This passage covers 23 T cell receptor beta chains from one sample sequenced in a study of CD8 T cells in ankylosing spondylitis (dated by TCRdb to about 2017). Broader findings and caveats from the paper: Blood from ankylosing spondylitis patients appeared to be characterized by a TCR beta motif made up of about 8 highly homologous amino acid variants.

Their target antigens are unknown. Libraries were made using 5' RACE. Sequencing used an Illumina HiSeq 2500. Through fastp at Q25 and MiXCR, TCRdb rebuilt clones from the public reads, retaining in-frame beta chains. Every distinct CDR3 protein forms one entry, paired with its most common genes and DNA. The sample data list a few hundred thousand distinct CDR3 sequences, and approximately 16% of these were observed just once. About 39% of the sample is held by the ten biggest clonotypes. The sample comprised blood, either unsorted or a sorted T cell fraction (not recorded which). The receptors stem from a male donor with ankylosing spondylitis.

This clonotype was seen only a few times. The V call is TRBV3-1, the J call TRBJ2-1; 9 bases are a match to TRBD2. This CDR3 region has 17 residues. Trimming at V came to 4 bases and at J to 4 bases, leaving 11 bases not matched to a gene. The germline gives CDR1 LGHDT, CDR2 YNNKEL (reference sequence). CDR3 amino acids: CASSPTIGTSRYNEQFF. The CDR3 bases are TGTGCCAGCAGCCCTACGATAGGGACTAGCCGATACAATGAGCAGTTCTTC.

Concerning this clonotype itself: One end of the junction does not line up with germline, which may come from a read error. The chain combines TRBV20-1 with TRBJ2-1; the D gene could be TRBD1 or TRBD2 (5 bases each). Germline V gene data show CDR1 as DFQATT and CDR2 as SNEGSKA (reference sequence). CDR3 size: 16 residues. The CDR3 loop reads CSARVDRGYSYSEQFF. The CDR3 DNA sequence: TGCAGTGCTAGAGTCGATCGGGGCTACTCCTACAGTGAGCAGTTCTTC.

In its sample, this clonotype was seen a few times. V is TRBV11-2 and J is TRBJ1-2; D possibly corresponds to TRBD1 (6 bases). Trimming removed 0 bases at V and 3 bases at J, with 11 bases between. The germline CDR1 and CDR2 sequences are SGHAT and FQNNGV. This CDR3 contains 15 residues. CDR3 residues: CASSLDAGDYYGYTF. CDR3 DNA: TGTGCCAGCAGCTTAGATGCAGGGGACTACTATGGCTACACCTTC.

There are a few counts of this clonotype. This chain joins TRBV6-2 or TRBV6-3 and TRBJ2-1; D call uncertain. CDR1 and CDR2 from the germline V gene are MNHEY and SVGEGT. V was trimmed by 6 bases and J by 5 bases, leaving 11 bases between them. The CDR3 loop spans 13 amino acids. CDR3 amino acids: CASSPPGHNEQFF. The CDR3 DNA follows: TGTGCCAGCAGCCCCCCTGGGCACAATGAGCAGTTCTTC.

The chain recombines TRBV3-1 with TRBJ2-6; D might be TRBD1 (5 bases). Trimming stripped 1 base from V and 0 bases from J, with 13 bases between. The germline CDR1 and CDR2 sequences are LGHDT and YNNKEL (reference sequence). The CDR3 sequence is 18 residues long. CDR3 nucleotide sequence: TGTGCCAGCAGCCAAGCCATTTTGGGGCTCTCTGGGGCCAACGTCCTGACTTTC. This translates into CASSQAILGLSGANVLTF. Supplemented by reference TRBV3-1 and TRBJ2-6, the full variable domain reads DTAVSQTPKYLVTQMGNDKSIKCEQNLGHDTMYWYKQDSKKFLKIMFSYNNKELIINETVPNRFSPKSPDKAHLNLHINSLELGDSAVYFCASSQAILGLSGANVLTFGAGSRLTVL.

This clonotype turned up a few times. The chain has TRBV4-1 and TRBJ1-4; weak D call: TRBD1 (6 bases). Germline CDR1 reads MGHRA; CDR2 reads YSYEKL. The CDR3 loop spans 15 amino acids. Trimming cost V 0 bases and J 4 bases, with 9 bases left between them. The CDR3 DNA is TGCGCCAGCAGCCAAGATCCAGGGGATAATGAAAAACTGTTTTTT. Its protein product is CASSQDPGDNEKLFF.

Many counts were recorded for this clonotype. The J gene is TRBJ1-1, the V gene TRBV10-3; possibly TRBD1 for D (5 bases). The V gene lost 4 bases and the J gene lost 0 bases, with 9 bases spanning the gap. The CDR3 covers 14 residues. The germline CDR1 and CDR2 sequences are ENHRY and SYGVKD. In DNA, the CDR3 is TGTGCCATCAGTGCGAGGGACGTGAACACTGAAGCTTTCTTT. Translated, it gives CAISARDVNTEAFF.

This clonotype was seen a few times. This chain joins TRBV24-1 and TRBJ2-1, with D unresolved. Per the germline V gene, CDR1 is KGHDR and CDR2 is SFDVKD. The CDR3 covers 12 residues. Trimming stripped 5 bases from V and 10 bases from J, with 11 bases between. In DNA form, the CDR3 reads TGTGCCACCAGTGTGGCAGGCGACGAGCAGTTCTTC. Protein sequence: CATSVAGDEQFF.

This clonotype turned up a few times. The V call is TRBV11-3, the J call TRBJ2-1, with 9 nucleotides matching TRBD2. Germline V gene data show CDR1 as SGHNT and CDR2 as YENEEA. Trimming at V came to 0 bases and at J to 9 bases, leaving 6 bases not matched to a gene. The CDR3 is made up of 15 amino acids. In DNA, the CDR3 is TGTGCCAGCAGCTTAGAGCGGGGGGGCCTCGGTGAGCAGTTCTTC. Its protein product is CASSLERGGLGEQFF. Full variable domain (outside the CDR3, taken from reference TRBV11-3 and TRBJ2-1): EAGVVQSPRYKIIEKKQPVAFWCNPISGHNTLYWYLQNLGQGPELLIRYENEEAVDDSQLPKDRFSAERLKGVDSTLKIQPAELGDSAVYLCASSLERGGLGEQFFGPGTRLTVL.

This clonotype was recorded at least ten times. CDR3 DNA: TGCGCCAGCAGCCAAGATACACTAGCGGGAGACACCGGGGAGCTGTTTTTT. Translating it yields CASSQDTLAGDTGELFF. The V call is TRBV4-3, the J call TRBJ2-2; 11 positions agree with TRBD2. The CDR3 contains 17 residues. Germline trimming cut 0 bases from V and 3 bases from J; bases unmatched to any gene: 3. CDR1 is LGHNA and CDR2 is YSLEER in the germline V gene.

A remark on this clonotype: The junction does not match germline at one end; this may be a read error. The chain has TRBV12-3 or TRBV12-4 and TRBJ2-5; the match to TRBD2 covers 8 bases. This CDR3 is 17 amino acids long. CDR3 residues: CASSPRRGEMGQETKYF. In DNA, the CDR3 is TGTGCCAGCAGTCCCCGGCGGGGGGAGATGGGCCAAGAGACCAAGTACTTC.

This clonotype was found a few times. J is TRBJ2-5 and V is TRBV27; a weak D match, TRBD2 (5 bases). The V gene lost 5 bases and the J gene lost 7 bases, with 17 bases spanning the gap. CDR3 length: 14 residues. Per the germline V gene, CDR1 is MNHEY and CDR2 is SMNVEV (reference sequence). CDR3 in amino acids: CASSLGLWAGTQYF. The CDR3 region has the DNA TGTGCCAGCAGTCTAGGACTGTGGGCAGGGACCCAGTACTTC.

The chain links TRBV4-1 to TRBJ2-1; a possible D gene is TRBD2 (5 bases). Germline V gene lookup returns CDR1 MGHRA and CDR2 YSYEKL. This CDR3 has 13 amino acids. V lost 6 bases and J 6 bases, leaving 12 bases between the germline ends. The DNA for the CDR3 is TGCGCCAGCAGTCCGGAGGACCGCAATGAGCAGTTCTTC. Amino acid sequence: CASSPEDRNEQFF.

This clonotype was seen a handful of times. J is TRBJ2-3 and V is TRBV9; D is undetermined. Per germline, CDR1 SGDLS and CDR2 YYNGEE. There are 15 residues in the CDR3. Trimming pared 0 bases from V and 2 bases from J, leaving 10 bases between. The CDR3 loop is CASSVEGTNTDTQYF. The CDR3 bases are TGTGCCAGCAGCGTAGAGGGCACGAACACAGATACGCAGTATTTT.

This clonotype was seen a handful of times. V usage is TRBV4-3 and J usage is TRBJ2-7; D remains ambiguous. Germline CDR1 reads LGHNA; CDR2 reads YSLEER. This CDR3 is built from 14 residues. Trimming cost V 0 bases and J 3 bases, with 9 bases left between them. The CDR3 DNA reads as TGCGCCAGCAGCCAAGATTTGCCAGGCTACGAGCAGTACTTC. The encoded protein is CASSQDLPGYEQYF.

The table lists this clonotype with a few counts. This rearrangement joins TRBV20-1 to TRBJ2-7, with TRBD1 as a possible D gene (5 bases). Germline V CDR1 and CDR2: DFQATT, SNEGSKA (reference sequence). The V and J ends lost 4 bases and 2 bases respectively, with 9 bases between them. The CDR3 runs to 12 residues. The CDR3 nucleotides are TGCAGTGCTATTGACAGAACCTACGAGCAGTACTTC. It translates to CSAIDRTYEQYF.

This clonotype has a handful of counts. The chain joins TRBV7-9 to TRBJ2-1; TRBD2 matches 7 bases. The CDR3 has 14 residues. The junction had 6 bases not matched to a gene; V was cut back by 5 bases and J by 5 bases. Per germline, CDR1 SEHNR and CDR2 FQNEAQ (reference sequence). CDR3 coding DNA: TGTGCCAGCAGCGGCTGGGACTACCACAATGAGCAGTTCTTC. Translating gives CASSGWDYHNEQFF.

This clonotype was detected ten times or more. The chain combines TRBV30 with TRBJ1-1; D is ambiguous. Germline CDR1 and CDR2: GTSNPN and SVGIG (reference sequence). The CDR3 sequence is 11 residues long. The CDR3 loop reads CAMESNTEAFF. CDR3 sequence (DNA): TGTGCGATGGAGAGTAACACTGAAGCTTTCTTT.

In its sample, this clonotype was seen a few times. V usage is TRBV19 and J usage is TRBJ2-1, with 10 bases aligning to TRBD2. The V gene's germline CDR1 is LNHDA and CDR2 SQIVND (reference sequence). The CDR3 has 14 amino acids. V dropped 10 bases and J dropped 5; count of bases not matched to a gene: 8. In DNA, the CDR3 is TGTGCCACCGAAGGGACTAGCGAGAACAATGAGCAGTTCTTC. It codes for CATEGTSENNEQFF.

CDR3 region: CASSFGGPPEAFF. The CDR3 region has the DNA TGTGCCAGCAGCTTTGGGGGTCCCCCTGAAGCTTTCTTT. The chain couples TRBV7-9 to TRBJ1-1; TRBD1 is a possible D gene (5 bases). Trimming cost V 3 bases and J 6 bases, with 11 bases left between them. CDR3 length equals 13 residues. Germline-derived CDR1 and CDR2 are SEHNR and FQNEAQ (reference sequence). Supplemented by reference TRBV7-9 and TRBJ1-1, the full variable domain reads DTGVSQNPRHKITKRGQNVTFRCDPISEHNRLYWYRQTLGQGPEFLTYFQNEAQLEKSRLLSDRFSAERPKGSFSTLEIQRTEQGDSAMYLCASSFGGPPEAFFGQGTRLTVV.

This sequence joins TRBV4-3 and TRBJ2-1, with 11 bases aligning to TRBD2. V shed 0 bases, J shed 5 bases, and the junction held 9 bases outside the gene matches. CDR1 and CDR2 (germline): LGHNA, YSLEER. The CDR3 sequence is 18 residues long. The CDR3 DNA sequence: TGCGCCAGCAGCCAAGACAGGCCTCCGGGACTAGCGGACAATGAGCAGTTCTTC. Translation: CASSQDRPPGLADNEQFF.

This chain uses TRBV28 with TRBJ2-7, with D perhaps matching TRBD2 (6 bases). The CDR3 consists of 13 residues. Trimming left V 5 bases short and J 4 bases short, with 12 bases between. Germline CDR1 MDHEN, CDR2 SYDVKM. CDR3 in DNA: TGTGCCAGCAGTCCCCCGGGAGATTACGAGCAGTACTTC. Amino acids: CASSPPGDYEQYF.

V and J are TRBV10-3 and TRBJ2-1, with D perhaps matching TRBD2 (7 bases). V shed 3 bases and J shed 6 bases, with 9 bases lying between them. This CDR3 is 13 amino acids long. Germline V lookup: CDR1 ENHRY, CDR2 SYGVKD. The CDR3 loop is CAISDGGPNEQFF. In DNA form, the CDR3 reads TGTGCCATCAGTGACGGGGGGCCCAATGAGCAGTTCTTC.